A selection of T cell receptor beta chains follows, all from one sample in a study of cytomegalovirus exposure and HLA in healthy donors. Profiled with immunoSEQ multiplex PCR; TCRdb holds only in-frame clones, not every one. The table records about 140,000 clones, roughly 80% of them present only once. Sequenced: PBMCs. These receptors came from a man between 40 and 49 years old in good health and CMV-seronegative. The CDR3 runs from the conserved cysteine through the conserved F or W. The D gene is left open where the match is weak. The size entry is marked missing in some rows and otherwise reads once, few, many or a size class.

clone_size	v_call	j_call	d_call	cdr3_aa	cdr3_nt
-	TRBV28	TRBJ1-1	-	CASSLTGANTEAFF	TGTGCCAGCAGTTTGACAGGAGCTAACACTGAAGCTTTCTTT
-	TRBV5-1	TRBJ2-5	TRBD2	CASSLWSSGGVPQETQYF	TGCGCCAGCAGCCTCTGGTCTAGCGGGGGGGTACCGCAAGAGACCCAGTACTTC
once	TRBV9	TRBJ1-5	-	CASSGGYSNQPQHF	TGCGCCAGCAGCGGCGGTTATAGCAATCAGCCCCAGCATTTT
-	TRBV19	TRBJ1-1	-	CASSPGFGVIPNTEAFF	TGTGCCAGTAGTCCAGGGTTTGGGGTGATCCCGAACACTGAAGCTTTCTTT
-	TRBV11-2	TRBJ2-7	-	CASSPGVGVAYEQYF	TGTGCCAGCAGCCCAGGGGTAGGGGTGGCCTACGAGCAGTACTTC
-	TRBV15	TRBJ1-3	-	CATSRDGGAPNTIYF	TGTGCCACCAGCAGAGATGGGGGGGCCCCCAACACCATATATTTT
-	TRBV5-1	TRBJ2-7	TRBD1	CASSLPGTGSYEQYF	TGCGCCAGCAGCTTACCCGGGACAGGGAGCTACGAGCAGTACTTC
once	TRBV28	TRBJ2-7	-	CASSLTGRSYEQYF	TGTGCCAGCAGTTTAACCGGGAGATCCTACGAGCAGTACTTC
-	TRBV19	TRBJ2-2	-	CASTPKWGDLSNTGELFF	TGTGCCAGTACCCCAAAATGGGGGGACCTATCGAACACCGGGGAGCTGTTTTTT
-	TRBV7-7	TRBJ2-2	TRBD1	CAGSSGQGMSGELFF	TGTGCTGGCAGCAGCGGACAGGGAATGTCCGGGGAGCTGTTTTTT
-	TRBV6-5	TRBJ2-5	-	CASSFGPFPGGETQYF	TGTGCCAGCAGTTTTGGGCCATTCCCAGGAGGAGAGACCCAGTACTTC
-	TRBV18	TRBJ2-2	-	CASSPTTPRAGELFF	TGTGCCAGCTCACCAACTACGCCGAGGGCCGGGGAGCTGTTTTTT
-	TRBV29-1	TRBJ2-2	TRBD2	CSALAGGNTGELFF	TGCAGCGCCTTAGCGGGGGGGAACACCGGGGAGCTGTTTTTT